The clone carrying this T cell receptor (beta chain) was detected many times. The antigen is not known. The read ends 3 residues shy of where the CDR3 ends; the end is completed using the germline J gene. This sample stems from a study of T cell clonality in common variable immunodeficiency. The V end was cut by 3 bases, the J end by 1 base, with 12 bases between. Germline values: CDR1 KGHSH, CDR2 LQKENI. This CDR3 region has 15 residues. Caucasian heritage predominated among both patients and controls. CVID and control samples used equivalent genomic DNA input. Generated by immunoSEQ multiplex PCR, the TCRdb table keeps only in-frame clones and is missing some. The sample holds some 60,000 clones, and no clone turns up only once. The study, taken as a whole, reports: Compared with healthy controls, CVID subjects showed increased TCRbeta clonality, mostly in about a third. In common variable immunodeficiency, TCR beta chains reportedly carried fewer deletions and N-nucleotide insertions.

The V call is TRBV18, the J call TRBJ1-2; the D gene is possibly TRBD1 (6 bases). The sample taken for sequencing was peripheral blood mononuclear cells. The origin of this receptor is a person aged 18 to 70 in good health. CDR3 DNA, as far as it was read: TGTGCCAGCTCACCGCTCCGGGACATTAACTATGGC. Amino acid sequence: CASSPLRDINYG. The full CDR3 protein reads CASSPLRDINYGYTF.